This T cell receptor (beta chain) came from a study of molecular identifiers for immune sequencing clone quantification. TCRdb re-called the PCR reads through MiXCR, storing one row per CDR3 protein. Of about 68,000 distinct CDR3 sequences in the sample, 15% to 20% were seen once. V was trimmed by 5 bases and J by 2 bases, leaving 17 bases between them. This CDR3 comprises 16 residues. Germline assignment: CDR1 SGHNT and CDR2 YENEEA. In its sample, this clonotype was seen many times. Its antigen is unidentified. Study findings and constraints: Whereas naive cells kept under 1% of molecules in clones above 20 RNA copies, such clones held over 99% in effectors. Detection of one spiked Jurkat cell's TCR RNA reportedly worked in one million naive cells.

Sequenced: naive CD8+ T cells from blood, with Jurkat cell RNA spiked in. The subset was: FACS-sorted CD8+CD4-CCR7+CD45RA+ naive T cells. The chain couples TRBV11-3 to TRBJ2-3; either TRBD1 or TRBD2 may supply D (5 bases each). The TCR was taken from a human donor in good health. Some libraries in this study had Jurkat cell RNA spiked in. CDR3 amino acids: CASSPAPGTYTDTQYF. CDR3 bases: TGTGCCAGCAGCCCCGCCCCCGGGACGTACACAGATACGCAGTATTTT.